A selection of T cell receptor beta chains follows, all from one sample in a study of T-cell memory formation after mild COVID-19. TCRdb processed the 5' RACE reads anew with MiXCR; each CDR3 protein has one entry. The profile covers approximately 240,000 distinct CDR3 sequences, with over 15% appearing a single time and 3.5% to 4% taken by the ten largest. Material for sequencing was PBMCs or a T cell subset sorted from them (not recorded which). The receptors here all came from a man between 18 and 29 years old who had mild COVID-19 (a few samples of this study predate the infection). Cell type and time point are not known. The CDR3 runs from the conserved cysteine through the conserved F or W. D genes are given only for firm matches. Clone sizes are given selectively: once, few, many, or a class where the clone is expanded.

v_call	clone_size	j_call	d_call	cdr3_aa	cdr3_nt
TRBV5-4	few	TRBJ2-1	-	CASSKPLQGNEQFF	TGTGCCAGCAGCAAACCATTGCAGGGGAATGAGCAGTTCTTC
TRBV7-8	-	TRBJ1-5	-	CASSLGAYSNQPQHF	TGTGCCAGCAGCTTAGGAGCTTATAGCAATCAGCCCCAGCATTTT
TRBV9	few	TRBJ2-2	-	CASSPAGGGELFF	TGTGCCAGCAGTCCCGCGGGTGGCGGGGAGCTGTTTTTT
TRBV7-2	-	TRBJ2-1	TRBD2	CASREGTSSYNEQFF	TGTGCCAGCAGGGAGGGGACTAGCTCCTACAATGAGCAGTTCTTC
TRBV20-1	-	TRBJ2-1	TRBD2	CSARDPAGVEQFF	TGCAGTGCTAGAGACCCCGCGGGGGTTGAGCAGTTCTTC
TRBV20-1	few	TRBJ1-3	-	CSATPGSGNTIYF	TGCAGTGCGACCCCAGGGTCTGGAAACACCATATATTTT
TRBV6-5	few	TRBJ1-1	TRBD1	CASSATGQGNTEAFF	TGTGCCAGCAGTGCTACGGGACAGGGAAACACTGAAGCTTTCTTT
TRBV30	-	TRBJ1-2	-	CAWSVGGGNGYTF	TGTGCCTGGAGTGTCGGGGGCGGGAATGGCTACACCTTC
TRBV5-8	-	TRBJ2-2	TRBD2	CASSSGGAWNTGELFF	TGTGCCAGCAGCTCGGGGGGGGCCTGGAACACCGGGGAGCTGTTTTTT
TRBV20-1	once	TRBJ1-5	-	CSAREQPNQPQHF	TGCAGTGCTAGAGAACAGCCAAATCAGCCCCAGCATTTT
TRBV7-9	many	TRBJ2-1	-	CASSLLDWYNEQFF	TGTGCCAGCAGCTTACTGGACTGGTACAATGAGCAGTTCTTC
TRBV4-3	few	TRBJ1-4	-	CASSQDRRGAREKLFF	TGCGCCAGCAGCCAAGATCGTCGGGGGGCGAGGGAAAAACTGTTTTTT
TRBV7-2	few	TRBJ2-7	TRBD1	CASTLGGTGQEQYF	TGTGCCAGCACCCTGGGCGGGACAGGGCAAGAGCAGTACTTC
TRBV9	-	TRBJ2-1	-	CASSAQGGDQEFF	TGTGCCAGCAGCGCCCAGGGAGGAGACCAGGAGTTCTTC
TRBV5-1	-	TRBJ2-7	TRBD1	CASTRTGLPDYEQYF	TGCGCCAGCACCCGGACAGGGCTCCCCGACTACGAGCAGTACTTC
TRBV4-3	few	TRBJ2-7	TRBD1	CASSQGGYAFGEQYF	TGCGCCAGCTCCCAAGGGGGCTACGCGTTTGGGGAGCAGTACTTC
TRBV5-1	many	TRBJ1-3	-	CASSLAGITGNTIYF	TGCGCCAGCAGCTTGGCCGGGATTACGGGAAACACCATATATTTT
TRBV5-1	few	TRBJ2-3	-	CASQQMYSGGTDTQYF	TGCGCCAGCCAGCAGATGTATTCGGGGGGCACAGATACGCAGTATTTT
TRBV28	-	TRBJ2-7	TRBD2	CASSPGGAGRYEQYF	TGTGCCAGCAGTCCGGGGGGAGCGGGGCGCTACGAGCAGTACTTC
TRBV7-3	many	TRBJ2-3	-	CASSSRLGDTQYF	TGTGCCAGCAGCTCCCGACTCGGAGATACGCAGTATTTT
TRBV7-2	few	TRBJ2-7	TRBD2	CASSFSRTSGGALNEQYF	TGTGCCAGCAGCTTTAGTCGGACTAGCGGGGGGGCGTTGAACGAGCAGTACTTC
TRBV6-5	few	TRBJ1-4	-	CASSYWGGPGKKLFF	TGTGCCAGCAGTTATTGGGGAGGGCCAGGAAAAAAACTGTTTTTT
TRBV28	few	TRBJ1-2	-	CASTPVAGGANYGYTF	TGTGCCAGCACCCCAGTTGCCGGCGGAGCTAACTATGGCTACACCTTC
TRBV20-1	-	TRBJ2-3	-	CSARGPKTADTQYF	TGCAGTGCCCGGGGCCCGAAAACTGCAGATACGCAGTATTTT
TRBV4-3	few	TRBJ2-1	TRBD2	CASSQDFTSGGRNEQFF	TGCGCCAGCAGCCAAGATTTTACTAGCGGGGGGAGGAATGAGCAGTTCTTC
TRBV6-5	-	TRBJ1-2	TRBD1	CASSYGTGGTGRGYTF	TGTGCCAGCAGTTACGGGACAGGGGGGACAGGGCGTGGCTACACCTTC
TRBV20-1	-	TRBJ1-5	-	CSAHGLGNQPQHF	TGCAGTGCCCACGGCCTCGGCAATCAGCCCCAGCATTTT
TRBV6-2/TRBV6-3	few	TRBJ2-3	TRBD2	CASSPGGALDTQYF	TGTGCCAGCAGCCCCGGGGGGGCCTTAGATACGCAGTATTTT
TRBV6-1	-	TRBJ1-2	-	CASSLYQGLDGGYTF	TGTGCCAGCAGTCTTTACCAGGGGTTAGACGGGGGCTACACCTTC
TRBV7-2	few	TRBJ1-1	-	CASTKGGNTEAFF	TGTGCCAGCACCAAGGGGGGTAACACTGAAGCTTTCTTT
TRBV20-1	few	TRBJ2-6	-	CSAREPGAPGANVLTF	TGCAGTGCTAGAGAACCGGGGGCCCCTGGGGCCAACGTCCTGACTTTC
TRBV6-5	few	TRBJ2-5	-	CASSYDFQETQYF	TGTGCCAGCAGTTATGACTTTCAAGAGACCCAGTACTTC
TRBV7-3	-	TRBJ1-1	-	CASSLVRVRATKAFF	TGTGCCAGCAGCTTAGTCCGGGTTCGAGCCACTAAAGCTTTCTTT
TRBV4-3	few	TRBJ1-1	-	CASRAAHMNTEAFF	TGCGCCAGCAGGGCAGCCCACATGAACACTGAAGCTTTCTTT
TRBV5-1	-	TRBJ1-3	TRBD1	CASSWGQGPGNTIYF	TGCGCCAGCAGCTGGGGACAGGGCCCTGGAAACACCATATATTTT
TRBV7-2	-	TRBJ2-2	TRBD1	CASSLGDGTGVHRELFF	TGTGCCAGCAGCTTAGGGGACGGGACAGGGGTGCACCGGGAGCTGTTTTTT
TRBV5-8	-	TRBJ2-1	-	CASSLRRVNEQFF	TGTGCCAGCAGCTTGCGGAGGGTCAATGAGCAGTTCTTC
TRBV4-2	many	TRBJ2-3	-	CASSQGLAQAAPGTDTQYF	TGTGCCAGCAGCCAAGGATTGGCCCAGGCAGCCCCTGGCACAGATACGCAGTATTTT
TRBV12-3/TRBV12-4	many	TRBJ2-5	-	CASSFGGPRETQYF	TGTGCCAGCAGTTTCGGGGGGCCCAGGGAGACCCAGTACTTC
TRBV7-2	many	TRBJ2-5	-	CASSLDGAGGTQYF	TGTGCCAGCAGCTTAGACGGGGCAGGTGGGACCCAGTACTTC
TRBV7-6	-	TRBJ2-2	-	CASSPIRLAAPGSCFF	-
TRBV13	-	TRBJ2-1	-	CASSLGGSGNYNEQFF	TGTGCCAGCAGCTTAGGAGGTAGCGGAAACTACAATGAGCAGTTCTTC
TRBV6-5	once	TRBJ2-1	TRBD2	CASTASGGRGQFF	TGTGCCAGCACCGCGTCGGGGGGGCGGGGGCAGTTCTTC
TRBV7-8	-	TRBJ1-1	-	CASSLLAGLMNTEAFF	TGTGCCAGCAGCTTATTGGCAGGGCTTATGAACACTGAAGCTTTCTTT
TRBV28	-	TRBJ1-1	TRBD1	CASTRRDRGLMVVF	TGTGCCAGCACTCGCCGGGACAGGGGACTAATGGTGGTCTTT
TRBV10-1	-	TRBJ2-3	TRBD2	CASTDGTSGSDTQYF	TGCGCCAGCACCGACGGAACTAGCGGGAGTGATACGCAGTATTTT
TRBV5-6	-	TRBJ1-6	-	CASSPLGRRTNSPLHF	TGTGCCAGCAGCCCTCTGGGACGGAGGACTAATTCACCCCTCCACTTT
TRBV20-1	-	TRBJ1-6	-	CSASRSVSSSYNSPLHF	TGCAGTGCGAGCAGGAGCGTTTCGAGCTCCTATAATTCACCCCTCCACTTT
TRBV7-9	-	TRBJ2-7	TRBD1	CASSRRDRDHEQYF	TGTGCCAGCAGCCGAAGGGACAGGGACCACGAGCAGTACTTC
TRBV3-1	-	TRBJ2-1	-	CASSQGTAPALSSYNEQFF	TGTGCCAGCAGCCAAGGGACTGCCCCGGCCCTAAGCTCCTACAATGAGCAGTTCTTC
TRBV10-1	few	TRBJ2-7	TRBD2	CASGGVAGDEQYF	TGCGCCAGCGGTGGGGTAGCGGGGGACGAGCAGTACTTC
TRBV6-5	few	TRBJ2-3	TRBD1	CASSYNRGRTDTQYF	TGTGCCAGCAGTTACAACAGGGGACGGACAGATACGCAGTATTTT
TRBV7-9	many	TRBJ1-5	TRBD1	CASSLGQGTQPQHF	TGTGCCAGCAGCTTGGGACAGGGCACGCAGCCCCAGCATTTT
TRBV7-2	-	TRBJ1-3	TRBD1	CASSRTGGVGNTIYF	TGTGCCAGCAGCCGGACAGGGGGCGTCGGAAACACCATATATTTT
TRBV10-3	-	TRBJ2-5	TRBD2	CAISGLAGGQETQYF	TGTGCCATCAGCGGACTAGCGGGGGGACAAGAGACCCAGTACTTC
TRBV27	-	TRBJ2-5	TRBD1	CASSLRDREWETQYF	TGTGCCAGCAGTTTACGGGACAGGGAGTGGGAGACCCAGTACTTC
TRBV10-3	-	TRBJ2-1	TRBD1	CAISEKDRGTYNEQFF	TGTGCCATCAGTGAGAAGGACAGGGGCACCTACAATGAGCAGTTCTTC
TRBV6-6	few	TRBJ2-4	TRBD1	CASTRGVPGQGDLAKNIQYF	TGTGCCAGCACCCGAGGGGTTCCGGGACAGGGCGACCTAGCCAAAAACATTCAGTACTTC